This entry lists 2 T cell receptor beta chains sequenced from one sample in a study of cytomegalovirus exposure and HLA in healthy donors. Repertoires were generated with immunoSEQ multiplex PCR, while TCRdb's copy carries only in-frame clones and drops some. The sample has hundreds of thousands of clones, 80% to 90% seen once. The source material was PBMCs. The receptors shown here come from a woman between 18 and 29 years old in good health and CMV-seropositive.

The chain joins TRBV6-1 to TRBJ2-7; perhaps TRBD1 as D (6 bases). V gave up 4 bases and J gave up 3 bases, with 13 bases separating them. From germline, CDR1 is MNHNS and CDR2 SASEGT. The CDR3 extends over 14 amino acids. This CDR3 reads CASSAPSRGYEQYF. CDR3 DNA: TGTGCCAGCAGTGCCCCCTCCAGGGGCTACGAGCAGTACTTC.

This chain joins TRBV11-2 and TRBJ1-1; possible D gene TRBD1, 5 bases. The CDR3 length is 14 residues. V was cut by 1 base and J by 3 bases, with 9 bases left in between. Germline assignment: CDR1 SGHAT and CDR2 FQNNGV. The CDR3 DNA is TGTGCCAGCAGCTTAGGGGAGGGGCACACTGAAGCTTTCTTT. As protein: CASSLGEGHTEAFF. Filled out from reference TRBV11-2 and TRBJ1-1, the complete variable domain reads EAGVAQSPRYKIIEKRQSVAFWCNPISGHATLYWYQQILGQGPKLLIQFQNNGVVDDSQLPKDRFSAERLKGVDSTLKIQPAKLEDSAVYLCASSLGEGHTEAFFGQGTRLTVV.